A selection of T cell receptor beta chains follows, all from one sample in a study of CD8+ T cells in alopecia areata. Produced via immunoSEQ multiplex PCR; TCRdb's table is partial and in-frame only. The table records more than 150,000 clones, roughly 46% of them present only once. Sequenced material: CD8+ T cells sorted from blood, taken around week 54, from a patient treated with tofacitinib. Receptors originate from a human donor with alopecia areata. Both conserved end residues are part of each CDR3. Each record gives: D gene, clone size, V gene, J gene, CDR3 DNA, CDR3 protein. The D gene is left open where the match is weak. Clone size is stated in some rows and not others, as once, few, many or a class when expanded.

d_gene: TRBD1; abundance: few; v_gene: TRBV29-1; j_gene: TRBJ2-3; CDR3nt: TGCAGCGTTGTTTACCTTTCAGAGGGGGCCTCAGCAGATACGCAGTATTTT; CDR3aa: CSVVYLSEGASADTQYF
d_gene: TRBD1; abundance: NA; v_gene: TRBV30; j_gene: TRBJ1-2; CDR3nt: TGTGCCTGGAGTGTAGGGGACAGCTATGGCTACACCTTC; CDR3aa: CAWSVGDSYGYTF
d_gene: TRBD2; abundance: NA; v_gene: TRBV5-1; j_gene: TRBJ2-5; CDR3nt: TGCGCCAGCAGCTCATGGACTAGGAAAGAGACCCAGTACTTC; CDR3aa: CASSSWTRKETQYF
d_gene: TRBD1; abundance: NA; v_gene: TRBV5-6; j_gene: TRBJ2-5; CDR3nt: TGTGCCAGCAGCTTACTTGGACAGGGCCAAGAGACCCAGTACTTC; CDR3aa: CASSLLGQGQETQYF
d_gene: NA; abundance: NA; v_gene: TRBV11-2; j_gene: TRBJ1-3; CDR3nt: TGTGCCAGCAGCTCCCTCAGGGACTCTGGAAACACCATATATTTT; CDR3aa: CASSSLRDSGNTIYF
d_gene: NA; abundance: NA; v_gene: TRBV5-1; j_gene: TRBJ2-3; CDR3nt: TGCGCCAGCAGCTTGGTGGGCAGGGACACAGATACGCAGTATTTT; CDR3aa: CASSLVGRDTDTQYF
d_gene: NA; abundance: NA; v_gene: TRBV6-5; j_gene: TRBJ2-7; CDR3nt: TGTGCCAGCAGTTACGGTCCAGACTCCTACGAGCAGTACTTC; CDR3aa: CASSYGPDSYEQYF
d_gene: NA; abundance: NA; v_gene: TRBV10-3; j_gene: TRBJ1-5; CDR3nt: TGTGCCATCAGGGGGGATAGCAATCAGCCCCAGCATTTT; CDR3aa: CAIRGDSNQPQHF
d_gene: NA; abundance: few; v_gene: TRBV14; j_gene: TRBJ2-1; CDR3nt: TGTGCCAGCAGCCACCCGGCCCTCTACAATGAGCAGTTCTTC; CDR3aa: CASSHPALYNEQFF
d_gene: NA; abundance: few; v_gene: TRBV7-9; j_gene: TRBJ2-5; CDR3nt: TGTGCCAGCAGCTTAGCGGACAGTCAAGAGACCCAGTACTTC; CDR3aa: CASSLADSQETQYF
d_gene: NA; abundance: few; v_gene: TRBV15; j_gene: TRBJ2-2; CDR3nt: TGTGCCACCAGCAGTGGGGCCGGGGAGCTGTTTTTT; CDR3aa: CATSSGAGELFF
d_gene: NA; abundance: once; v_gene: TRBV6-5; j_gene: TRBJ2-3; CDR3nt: TGTGCCAGCAGCACTCATTTGGTAGCAGATACGCAGTATTTT; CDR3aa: CASSTHLVADTQYF
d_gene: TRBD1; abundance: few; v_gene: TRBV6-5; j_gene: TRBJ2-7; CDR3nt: TGTGCCAGCAGTGGGGACAGGTTCTACGAGCAGTACTTC; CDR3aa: CASSGDRFYEQYF
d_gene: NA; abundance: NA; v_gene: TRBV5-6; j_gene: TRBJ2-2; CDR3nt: TGTGCCAGCAGCTTGGTGGGTACCGGGGAGCTGTTTTTT; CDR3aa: CASSLVGTGELFF
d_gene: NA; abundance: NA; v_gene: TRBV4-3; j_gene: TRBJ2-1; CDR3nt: TGCGCCAGCAGCCAAGATAATCAGGGTACCGAGGGGGGCAATGAGCAGTTCTTC; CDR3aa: CASSQDNQGTEGGNEQFF
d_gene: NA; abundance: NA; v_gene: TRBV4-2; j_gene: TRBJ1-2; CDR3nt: TGTGCCAGCAGCCAAGCGGTCGGGGAGGACTATGGCTACACCTTC; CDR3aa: CASSQAVGEDYGYTF
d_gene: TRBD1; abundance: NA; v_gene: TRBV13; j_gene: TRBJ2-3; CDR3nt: TGTGCCAGCAGCATACAGGGGTTGGGACCAGATACGCAGTATTTT; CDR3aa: CASSIQGLGPDTQYF
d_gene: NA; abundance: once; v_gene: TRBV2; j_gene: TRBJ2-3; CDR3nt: TGTGCCAGCAGTGAAGGGCAGGGATATTCAGATACGCAGTATTTT; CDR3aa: CASSEGQGYSDTQYF
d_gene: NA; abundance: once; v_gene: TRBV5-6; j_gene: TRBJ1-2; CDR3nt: TGTGCCAGCAGCTCGGGCTCGTATGGCTACACCTTC; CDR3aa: CASSSGSYGYTF
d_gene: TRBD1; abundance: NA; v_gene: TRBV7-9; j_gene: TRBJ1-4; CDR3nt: TGTGCCAGCAGCTCCCACCTCCAGGGGGCAGATGAAAAACTGTTTTTT; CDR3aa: CASSSHLQGADEKLFF
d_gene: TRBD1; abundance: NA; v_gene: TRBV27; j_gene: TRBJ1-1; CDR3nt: TGTGCCAGCAGTCACAGGGGGACTGAAGCTTTCTTT; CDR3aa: CASSHRGTEAFF
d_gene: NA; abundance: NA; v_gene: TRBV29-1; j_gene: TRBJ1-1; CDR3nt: TGCAGCGTTGTGACCCCTGTTGACACTGAAGCTTTCTTT; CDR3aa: CSVVTPVDTEAFF
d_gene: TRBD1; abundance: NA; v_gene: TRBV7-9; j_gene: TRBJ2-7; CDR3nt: TGTGCCAGCAGCTTTTGGGACAGGGCCTACGAGCAGTACTTC; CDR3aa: CASSFWDRAYEQYF
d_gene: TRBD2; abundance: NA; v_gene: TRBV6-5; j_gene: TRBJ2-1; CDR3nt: TGTGCCAGCAGCATAACTAGCGGGGGTTACAATGAGCAGTTCTTC; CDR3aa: CASSITSGGYNEQFF
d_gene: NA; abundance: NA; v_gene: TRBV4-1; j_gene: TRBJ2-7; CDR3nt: TGCGCCAGCAGCCAAGATGATTCTGGGCTCTCCTACGAGCAGTACTTC; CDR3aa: CASSQDDSGLSYEQYF
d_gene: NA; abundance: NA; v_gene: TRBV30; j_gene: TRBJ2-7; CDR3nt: TGTGCCTGGAGTCAGGACGTAGGGGTCGGGCAGTACTTC; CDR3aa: CAWSQDVGVGQYF
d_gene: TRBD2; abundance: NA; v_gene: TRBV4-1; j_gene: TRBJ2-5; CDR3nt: TGCGCCAGCAGCCGTCTCGGGGGGGCCAATCAAGAGACCCAGTACTTC; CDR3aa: CASSRLGGANQETQYF
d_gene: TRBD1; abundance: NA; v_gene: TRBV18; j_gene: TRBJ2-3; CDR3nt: TGTGCCAGCTCACCGAGACAGGGGACAGATACGCAGTATTTT; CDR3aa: CASSPRQGTDTQYF
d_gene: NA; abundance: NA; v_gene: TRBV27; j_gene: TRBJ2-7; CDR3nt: TGTGCCAGCAGTTTCCAAACAGGGGAGGGCTACGAGCAGTACTTC; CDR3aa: CASSFQTGEGYEQYF
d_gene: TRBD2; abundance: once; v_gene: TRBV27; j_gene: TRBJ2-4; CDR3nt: TGTGCCAGCAGTCCCCGGAGACTAGCGGGGGGGCTATCGTGGATTCAGTACTTC; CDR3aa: CASSPRRLAGGLSWIQYF
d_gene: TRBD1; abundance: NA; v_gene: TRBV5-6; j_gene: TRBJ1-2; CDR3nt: TGTGCCAGCAGCTTCGACAGGGTCTATGGCTACACCTTC; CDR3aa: CASSFDRVYGYTF
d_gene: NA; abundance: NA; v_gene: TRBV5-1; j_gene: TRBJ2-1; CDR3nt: TGCGCCAGCAGCTTGGCCAATGAGCAGTTCTTC; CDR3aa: CASSLANEQFF
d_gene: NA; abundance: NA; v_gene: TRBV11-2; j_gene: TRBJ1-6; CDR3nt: TGTGCCAGCAGCGCGCAGGGAGGCTATAATTCACCCCTCCACTTT; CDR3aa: CASSAQGGYNSPLHF
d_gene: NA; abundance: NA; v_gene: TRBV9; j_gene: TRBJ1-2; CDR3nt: TGTGCCAGCAGCGTTACGCAGGGAAGTGGCTACACCTTC; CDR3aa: CASSVTQGSGYTF
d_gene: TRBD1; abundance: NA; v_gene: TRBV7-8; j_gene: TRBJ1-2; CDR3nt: TGTGCCAGCAGCTCGGGGACAGGGGTCAGTGGCTACACCTTC; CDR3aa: CASSSGTGVSGYTF
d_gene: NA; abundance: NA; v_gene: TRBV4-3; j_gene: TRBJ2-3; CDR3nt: TGCGCCAGCAGCCAAGTACTGAACACAGATACGCAGTATTTT; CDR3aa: CASSQVLNTDTQYF
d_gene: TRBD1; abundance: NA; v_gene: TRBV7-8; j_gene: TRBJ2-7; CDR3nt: TGTGCCAGCAGCTTGGGACAGGGTATCGAGCAGTACTTC; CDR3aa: CASSLGQGIEQYF
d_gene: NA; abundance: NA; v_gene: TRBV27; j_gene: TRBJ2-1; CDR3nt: TGTGCCAGCAGTTTTCCCAGGAATAATGAGCAGTTCTTC; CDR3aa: CASSFPRNNEQFF
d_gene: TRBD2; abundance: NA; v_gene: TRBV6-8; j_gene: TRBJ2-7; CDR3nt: TGTGCCAGCAGTTTAGCGGGATCCGGGACGCAACCCTACGAGCAGTACTTC; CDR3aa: CASSLAGSGTQPYEQYF
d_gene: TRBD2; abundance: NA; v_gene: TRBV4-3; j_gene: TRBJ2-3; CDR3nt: TGCGCCAGCAGCCGACCGACTAGCGGGGGGAACGGCGTCACAGATACGCAGTATTTT; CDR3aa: CASSRPTSGGNGVTDTQYF
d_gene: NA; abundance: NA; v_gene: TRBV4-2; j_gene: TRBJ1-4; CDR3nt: TGTGCCAGCAGCTTAGTTGAAAAACTGTTTTTT; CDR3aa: CASSLVEKLFF
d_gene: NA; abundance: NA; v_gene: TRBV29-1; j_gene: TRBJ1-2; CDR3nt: TGCAGCGTTGAAGAGCGTAGGGAAGAAGGCTACACCTTC; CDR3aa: CSVEERREEGYTF
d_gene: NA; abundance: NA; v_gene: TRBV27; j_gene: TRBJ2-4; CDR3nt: TGTGCCAGCAGTCGCAGGGGAGGGTGGGAAAACATTCAGTACTTC; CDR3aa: CASSRRGGWENIQYF
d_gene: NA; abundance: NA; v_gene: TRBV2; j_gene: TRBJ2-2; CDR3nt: TGTGCCAGCAGTGAGGCCTTTTCCACCGGGGAGCTGTTTTTT; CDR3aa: CASSEAFSTGELFF
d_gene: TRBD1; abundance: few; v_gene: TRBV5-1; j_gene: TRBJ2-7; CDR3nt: TGCGCCAGCAGCTGGGGACAGCTTTACGAGCAGTACTTC; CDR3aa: CASSWGQLYEQYF
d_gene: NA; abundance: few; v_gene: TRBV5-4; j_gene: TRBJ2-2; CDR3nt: TGTGCCAGCAGCTTTAGTTGGGGTCCGTACACCGGGGAGCTGTTTTTT; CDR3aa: CASSFSWGPYTGELFF
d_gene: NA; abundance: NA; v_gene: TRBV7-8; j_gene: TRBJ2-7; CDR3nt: TGTGCCAGCAGCTTAGTGGGGGCGGCGGTAGGCTCCTACGAGCAGTACTTC; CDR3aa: CASSLVGAAVGSYEQYF
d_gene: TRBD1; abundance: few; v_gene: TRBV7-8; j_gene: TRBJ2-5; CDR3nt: TGTGCCAGCAGGTTACAGGGGGCTCGGGAGACCCAGTACTTC; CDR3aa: CASRLQGARETQYF
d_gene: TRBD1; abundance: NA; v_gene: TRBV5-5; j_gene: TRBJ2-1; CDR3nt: TGTGCCAGCAGCTCAGGGGGCATGCAGTTCTTC; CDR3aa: CASSSGGMQFF
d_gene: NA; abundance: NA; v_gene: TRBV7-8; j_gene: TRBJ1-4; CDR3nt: TGTGCCAGCAGCTTAGGGAAGGAAGGCCGGCTTAATGAAAAACTGTTTTTT; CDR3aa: CASSLGKEGRLNEKLFF
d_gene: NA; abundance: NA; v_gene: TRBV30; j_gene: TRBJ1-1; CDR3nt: TGTGCCTGGAGTGTGGGAGGGGGGACTGAAGCTTTCTTT; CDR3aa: CAWSVGGGTEAFF
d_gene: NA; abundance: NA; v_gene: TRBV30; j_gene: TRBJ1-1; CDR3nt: TGTGCCTGGAGTGTGGCCGGTGGCACTGAAGCTTTCTTT; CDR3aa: CAWSVAGGTEAFF
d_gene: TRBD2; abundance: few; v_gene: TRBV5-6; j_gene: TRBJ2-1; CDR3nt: TGTGCCAGCAAAATGGGAGGGAGCTCCTACAATGAGCAGTTCTTC; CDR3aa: CASKMGGSSYNEQFF
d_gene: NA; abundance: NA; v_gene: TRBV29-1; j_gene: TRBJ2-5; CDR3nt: TGCAGCGTTGAAGGGGGCGCGGGGGAGACCCAGTACTTC; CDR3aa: CSVEGGAGETQYF
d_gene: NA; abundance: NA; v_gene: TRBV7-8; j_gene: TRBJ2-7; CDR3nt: TGTGCCAGCAGCAAGGGCCTCTCGTTCTACGAGCAGTACTTC; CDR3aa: CASSKGLSFYEQYF
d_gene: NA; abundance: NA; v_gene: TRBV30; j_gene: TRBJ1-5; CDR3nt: TGTGCCTGGAGAGGCGGTGTGAATCAGCCCCAGCATTTT; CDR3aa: CAWRGGVNQPQHF
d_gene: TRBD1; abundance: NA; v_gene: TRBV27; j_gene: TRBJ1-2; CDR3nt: TGTGCCAGCAGTCCCTTACCGGGACAGGGGAATGGCTACACCTTC; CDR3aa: CASSPLPGQGNGYTF